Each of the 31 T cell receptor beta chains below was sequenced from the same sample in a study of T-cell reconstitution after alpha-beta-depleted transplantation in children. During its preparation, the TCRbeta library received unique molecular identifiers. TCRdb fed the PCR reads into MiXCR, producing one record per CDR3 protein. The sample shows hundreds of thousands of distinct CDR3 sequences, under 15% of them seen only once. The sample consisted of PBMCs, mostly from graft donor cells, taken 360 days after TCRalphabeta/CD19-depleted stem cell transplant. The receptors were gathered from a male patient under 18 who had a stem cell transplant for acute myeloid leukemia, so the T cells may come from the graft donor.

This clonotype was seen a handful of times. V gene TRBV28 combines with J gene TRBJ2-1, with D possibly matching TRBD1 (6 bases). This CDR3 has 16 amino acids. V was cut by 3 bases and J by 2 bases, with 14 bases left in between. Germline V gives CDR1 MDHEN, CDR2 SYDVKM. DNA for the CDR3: TGTGCCAGCAGTTTTTTAGCTGGACAGACCTACAATGAGCAGTTCTTC. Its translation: CASSFLAGQTYNEQFF.

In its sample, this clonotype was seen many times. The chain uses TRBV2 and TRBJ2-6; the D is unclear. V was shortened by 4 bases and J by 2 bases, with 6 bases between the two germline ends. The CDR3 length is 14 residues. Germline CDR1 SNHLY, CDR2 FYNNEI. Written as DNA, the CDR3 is TGTGCCAGCAGTGTTGACCCTGGGGCCAACGTCCTGACTTTC. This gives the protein CASSVDPGANVLTF.

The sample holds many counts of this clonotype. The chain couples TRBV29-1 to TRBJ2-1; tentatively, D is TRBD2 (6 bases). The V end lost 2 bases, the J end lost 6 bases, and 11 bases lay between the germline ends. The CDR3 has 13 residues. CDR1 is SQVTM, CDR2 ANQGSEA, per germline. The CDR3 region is CSVEWRTINEQFF. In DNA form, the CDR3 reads TGCAGCGTTGAATGGCGGACTATCAATGAGCAGTTCTTC.

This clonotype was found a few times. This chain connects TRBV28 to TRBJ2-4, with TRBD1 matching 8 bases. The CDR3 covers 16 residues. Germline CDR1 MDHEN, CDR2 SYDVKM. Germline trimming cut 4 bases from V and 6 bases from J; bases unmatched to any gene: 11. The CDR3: CASSSPSDRERNIQYF. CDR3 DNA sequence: TGTGCCAGCAGTTCCCCGTCGGACAGGGAGAGAAACATTCAGTACTTC.

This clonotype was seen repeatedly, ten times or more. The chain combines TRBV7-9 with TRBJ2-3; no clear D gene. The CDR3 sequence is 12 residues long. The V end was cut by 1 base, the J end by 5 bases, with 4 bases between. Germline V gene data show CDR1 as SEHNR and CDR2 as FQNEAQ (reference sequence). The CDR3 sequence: CASSLGRDTQYF. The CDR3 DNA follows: TGTGCCAGCAGCTTAGGTAGAGATACGCAGTATTTT.

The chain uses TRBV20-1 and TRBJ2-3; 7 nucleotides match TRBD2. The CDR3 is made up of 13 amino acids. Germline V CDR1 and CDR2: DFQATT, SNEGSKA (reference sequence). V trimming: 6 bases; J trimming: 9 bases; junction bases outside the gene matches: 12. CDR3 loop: CSARDRWGGTQYF. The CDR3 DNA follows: TGCAGTGCACGGGACCGGTGGGGGGGGACGCAGTATTTT.

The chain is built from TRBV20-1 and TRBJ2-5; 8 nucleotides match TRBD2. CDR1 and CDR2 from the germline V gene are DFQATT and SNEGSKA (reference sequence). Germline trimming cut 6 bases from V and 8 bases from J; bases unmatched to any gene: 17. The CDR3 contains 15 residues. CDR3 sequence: CSARSVSGSRTTQYF. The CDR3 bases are TGCAGTGCCCGTTCCGTCAGCGGGAGCCGGACTACCCAGTACTTC.

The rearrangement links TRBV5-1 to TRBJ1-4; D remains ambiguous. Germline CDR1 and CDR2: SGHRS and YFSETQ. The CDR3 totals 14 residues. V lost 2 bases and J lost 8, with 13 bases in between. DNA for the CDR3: TGCGCCAGCAGCTTAGGCACTTTACGGGAAAAACTGTTTTTT. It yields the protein CASSLGTLREKLFF. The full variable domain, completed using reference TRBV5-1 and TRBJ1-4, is KAGVTQTPRYLIKTRGQQVTLSCSPISGHRSVSWYQQTPGQGLQFLFEYFSETQRNKGNFPGRFSGRQFSNSRSEMNVSTLELGDSALYLCASSLGTLREKLFFGSGTQLSVL.

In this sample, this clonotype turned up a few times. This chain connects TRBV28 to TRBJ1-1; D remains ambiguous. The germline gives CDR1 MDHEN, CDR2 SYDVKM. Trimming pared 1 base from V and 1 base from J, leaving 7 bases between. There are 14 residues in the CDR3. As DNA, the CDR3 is TGTGCCAGCAGTTTATCGGACGGGAACACTGAAGCTTTCTTT. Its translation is CASSLSDGNTEAFF. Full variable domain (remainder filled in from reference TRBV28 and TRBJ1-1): DVKVTQSSRYLVKRTGEKVFLECVQDMDHENMFWYRQDPGLGLRLIYFSYDVKMKEKGDIPEGYSVSREKKERFSLILESASTNQTSMYLCASSLSDGNTEAFFGQGTRLTVV.

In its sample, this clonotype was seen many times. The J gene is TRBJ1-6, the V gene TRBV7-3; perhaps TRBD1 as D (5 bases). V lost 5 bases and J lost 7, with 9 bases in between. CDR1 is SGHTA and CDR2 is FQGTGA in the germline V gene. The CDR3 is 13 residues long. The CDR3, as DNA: TGTGCCAGCAGCCGACAGTTGAATTCACCCCTCCACTTT. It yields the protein CASSRQLNSPLHF.

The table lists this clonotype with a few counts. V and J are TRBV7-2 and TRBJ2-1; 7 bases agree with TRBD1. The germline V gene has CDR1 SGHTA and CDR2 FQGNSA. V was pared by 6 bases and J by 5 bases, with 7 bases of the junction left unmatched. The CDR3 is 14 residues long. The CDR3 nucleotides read TGTGCCAGCAGGAACACAGGGGCCGACAATGAGCAGTTCTTC. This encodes CASRNTGADNEQFF.

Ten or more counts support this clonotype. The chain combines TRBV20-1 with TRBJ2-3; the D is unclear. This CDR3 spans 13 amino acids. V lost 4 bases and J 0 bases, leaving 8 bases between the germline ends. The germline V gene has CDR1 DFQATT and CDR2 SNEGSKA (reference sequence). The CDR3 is CSATRHSTDTQYF. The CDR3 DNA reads TGCAGTGCTACCAGACACAGCACAGATACGCAGTATTTT.

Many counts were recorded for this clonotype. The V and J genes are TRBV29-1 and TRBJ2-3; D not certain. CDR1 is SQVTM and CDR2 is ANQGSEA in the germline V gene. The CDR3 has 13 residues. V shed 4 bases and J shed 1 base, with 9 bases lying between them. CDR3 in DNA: TGCAGCGTTGCGGACCGAGGCACAGATACGCAGTATTTT. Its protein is CSVADRGTDTQYF.

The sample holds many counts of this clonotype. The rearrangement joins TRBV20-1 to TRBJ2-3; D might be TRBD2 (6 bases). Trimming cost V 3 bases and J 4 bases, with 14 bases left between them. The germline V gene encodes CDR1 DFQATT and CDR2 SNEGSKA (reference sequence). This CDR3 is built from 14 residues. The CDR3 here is CSASGGMRADTQYF. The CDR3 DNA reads TGCAGTGCTAGTGGCGGGATGAGGGCAGATACGCAGTATTTT.

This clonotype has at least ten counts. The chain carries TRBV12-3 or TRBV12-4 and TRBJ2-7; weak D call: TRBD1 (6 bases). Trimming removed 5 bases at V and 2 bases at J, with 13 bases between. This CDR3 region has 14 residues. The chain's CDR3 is CASSQGLLTYEQYF. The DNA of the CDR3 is TGTGCCAGCAGTCAGGGGTTATTGACCTACGAGCAGTACTTC.

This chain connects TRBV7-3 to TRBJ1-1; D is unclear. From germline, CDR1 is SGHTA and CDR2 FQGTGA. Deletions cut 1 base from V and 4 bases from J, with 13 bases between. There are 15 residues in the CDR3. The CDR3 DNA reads TGTGCCAGCAGCTTAAGGGTCGGATCGAGCACTGAAGCTTTCTTT. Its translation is CASSLRVGSSTEAFF.

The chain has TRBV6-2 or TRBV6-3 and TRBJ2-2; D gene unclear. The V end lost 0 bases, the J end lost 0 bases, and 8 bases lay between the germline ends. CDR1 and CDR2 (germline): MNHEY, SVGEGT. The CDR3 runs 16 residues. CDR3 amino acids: CASSYSWGSNTGELFF. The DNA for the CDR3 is TGTGCCAGCAGTTACTCGTGGGGATCGAACACCGGGGAGCTGTTTTTT.

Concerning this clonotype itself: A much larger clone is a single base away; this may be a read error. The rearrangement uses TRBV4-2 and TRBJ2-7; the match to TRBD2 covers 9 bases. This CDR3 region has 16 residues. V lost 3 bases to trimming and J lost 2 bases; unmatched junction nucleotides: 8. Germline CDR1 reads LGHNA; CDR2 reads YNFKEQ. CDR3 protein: CASSQIAGAVAYEQYF. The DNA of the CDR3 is TGTGCCAGCAGCCAGATAGCGGGAGCTGTAGCCTACGAGCAGTACTTC.

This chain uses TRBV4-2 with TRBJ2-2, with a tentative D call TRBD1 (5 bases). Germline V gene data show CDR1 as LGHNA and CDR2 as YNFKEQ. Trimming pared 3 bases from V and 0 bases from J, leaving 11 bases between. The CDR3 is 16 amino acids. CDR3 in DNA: TGTGCCAGCAGCCACCTAACAGGCGCGAACACCGGGGAGCTGTTTTTT. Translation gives CASSHLTGANTGELFF.

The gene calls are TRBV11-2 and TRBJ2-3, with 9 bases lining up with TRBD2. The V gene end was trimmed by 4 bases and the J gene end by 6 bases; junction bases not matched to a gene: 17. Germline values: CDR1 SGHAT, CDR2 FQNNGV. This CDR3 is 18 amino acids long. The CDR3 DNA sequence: TGTGCCAGCAGCTCCGCCTGGGGGCTAGCGGGACTAAGGGATACGCAGTATTTT. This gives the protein CASSSAWGLAGLRDTQYF.

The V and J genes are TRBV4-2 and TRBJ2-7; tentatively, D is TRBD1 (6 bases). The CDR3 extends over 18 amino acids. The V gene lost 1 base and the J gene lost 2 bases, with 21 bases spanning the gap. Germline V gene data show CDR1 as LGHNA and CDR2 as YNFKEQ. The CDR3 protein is CASSQGSGPGHRPYEQYF. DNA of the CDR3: TGTGCCAGCAGCCAAGGGTCCGGACCGGGACATCGGCCCTACGAGCAGTACTTC.

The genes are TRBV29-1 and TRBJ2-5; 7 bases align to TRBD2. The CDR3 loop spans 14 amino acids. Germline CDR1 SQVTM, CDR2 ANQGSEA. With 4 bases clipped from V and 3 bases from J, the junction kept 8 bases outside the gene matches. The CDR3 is CSVGRRLAEETQYF. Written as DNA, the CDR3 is TGCAGCGTTGGCAGGAGGCTAGCGGAAGAGACCCAGTACTTC.

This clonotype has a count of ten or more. The CDR3 DNA follows: TGTGCCAGCAGTCCTCATCAATACTACGAGCAGTACTTC. As protein: CASSPHQYYEQYF. This chain joins TRBV6-2 or TRBV6-3 and TRBJ2-7; D is unresolved. The CDR3 is 13 residues long. The V end lost 5 bases, the J end lost 3 bases, and 11 bases lay between the germline ends. Germline lookup yields CDR1 MNHEY and CDR2 SVGEGT.

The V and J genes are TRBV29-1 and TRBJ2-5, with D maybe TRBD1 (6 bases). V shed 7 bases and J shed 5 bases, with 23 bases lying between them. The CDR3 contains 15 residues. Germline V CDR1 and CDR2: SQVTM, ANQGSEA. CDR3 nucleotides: TGCAGCGCCCGAGGGGGTGCAGAGTTCTTGGAGACCCAGTACTTC. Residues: CSARGGAEFLETQYF.

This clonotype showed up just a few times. In DNA form, the CDR3 reads TGTGCCAGCCAGAGCGGGGTATTCTACAATGAGCAGTTCTTC. Its translation is CASQSGVFYNEQFF. V and J are TRBV6-2 or TRBV6-3 and TRBJ2-1, with 7 bases aligning to TRBD2. J gave up 3 bases and V 8 bases, and 7 bases lay outside the gene matches. CDR1 is MNHEY and CDR2 is SVGEGT in the germline V gene. The CDR3 totals 14 residues.

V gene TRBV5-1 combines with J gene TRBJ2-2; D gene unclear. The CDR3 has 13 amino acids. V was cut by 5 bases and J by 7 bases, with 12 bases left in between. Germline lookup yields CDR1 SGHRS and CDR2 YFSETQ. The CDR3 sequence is CASRKPHGGELFF. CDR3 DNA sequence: TGCGCCAGCAGGAAGCCTCACGGCGGGGAGCTGTTTTTT. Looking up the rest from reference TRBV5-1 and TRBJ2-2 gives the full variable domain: KAGVTQTPRYLIKTRGQQVTLSCSPISGHRSVSWYQQTPGQGLQFLFEYFSETQRNKGNFPGRFSGRQFSNSRSEMNVSTLELGDSALYLCASRKPHGGELFFGEGSRLTVL.

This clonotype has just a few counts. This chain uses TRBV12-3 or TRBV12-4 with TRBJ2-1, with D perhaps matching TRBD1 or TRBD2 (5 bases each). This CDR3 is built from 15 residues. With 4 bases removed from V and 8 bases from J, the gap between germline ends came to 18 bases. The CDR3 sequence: CASSSPGRGSDEQFF. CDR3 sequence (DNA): TGTGCCAGCAGTTCACCGGGACGAGGGTCCGATGAGCAGTTCTTC.

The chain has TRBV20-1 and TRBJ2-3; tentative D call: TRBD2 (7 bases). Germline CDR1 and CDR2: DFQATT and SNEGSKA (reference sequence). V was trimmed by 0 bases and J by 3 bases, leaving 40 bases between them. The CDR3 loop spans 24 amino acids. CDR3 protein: CSAREYEGGPVVSLLEDITDTQYF. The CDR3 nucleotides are TGCAGTGCTAGAGAATACGAGGGGGGGCCCGTTGTTTCGTTGCTGGAGGATATTACAGATACGCAGTATTTT.

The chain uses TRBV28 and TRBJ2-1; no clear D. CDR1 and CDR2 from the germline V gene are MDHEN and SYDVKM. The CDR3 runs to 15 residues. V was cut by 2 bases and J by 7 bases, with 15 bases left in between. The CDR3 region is CASSLRVALFNEQFF. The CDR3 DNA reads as TGTGCCAGCAGTTTACGCGTCGCACTGTTTAATGAGCAGTTCTTC.

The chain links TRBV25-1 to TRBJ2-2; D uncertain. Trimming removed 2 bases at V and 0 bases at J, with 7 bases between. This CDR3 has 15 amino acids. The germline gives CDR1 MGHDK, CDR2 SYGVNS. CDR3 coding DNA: TGTGCCAGCAGTGAAAATTATCCGAACACCGGGGAGCTGTTTTTT. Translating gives CASSENYPNTGELFF. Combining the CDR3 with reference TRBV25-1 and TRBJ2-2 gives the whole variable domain EADIYQTPRYLVIGTGKKITLECSQTMGHDKMYWYQQDPGMELHLIHYSYGVNSTEKGDLSSESTVSRIRTEHFPLTLESARPSHTSQYLCASSENYPNTGELFFGEGSRLTVL.

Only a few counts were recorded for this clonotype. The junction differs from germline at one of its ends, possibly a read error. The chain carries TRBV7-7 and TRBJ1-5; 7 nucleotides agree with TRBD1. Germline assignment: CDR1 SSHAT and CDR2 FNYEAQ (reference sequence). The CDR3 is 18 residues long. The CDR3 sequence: CASRTDGQAYSNNQPQHF. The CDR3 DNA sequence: TGTGCTAGCAGAACCGATGGACAGGCCTACTCCAACAATCAGCCCCAGCATTTT.